This entry lists 24 T cell receptor beta chains sequenced from one sample in a study of T-cell reconstitution after alpha-beta-depleted transplantation in children. Study-level results: Most T-cell counts and diversity one year after the transplant came from T cells that were newly produced.

Their cognate antigens are unknown. TCRbeta library preparation incorporated unique molecular identifiers. TCRdb fed the PCR reads into MiXCR, producing one record per CDR3 protein. The sample records a few hundred thousand distinct CDR3 sequences, roughly 7.8% being singletons. This specimen was peripheral blood, taken 360 days after TCRalphabeta/CD19-depleted stem cell transplant. The receptor set was obtained from a female patient between 2 and 15 years old who had a stem cell transplant for Fanconi anemia, so the T cells may come from the graft donor.

This clonotype was detected many times. The V and J genes are TRBV25-1 and TRBJ1-2; D not certain. V shed 1 base and J shed 7 bases, with 10 bases lying between them. The CDR3 covers 13 residues. CDR1 and CDR2 (germline): MGHDK, SYGVNS. CDR3 region: CASSESLGFGYTF. CDR3 DNA sequence: TGTGCCAGCAGTGAATCTTTGGGGTTTGGCTACACCTTC.

The chain is built from TRBV6-2 or TRBV6-3 and TRBJ2-5; maybe TRBD1 (5 bases). The CDR3 spans 12 residues. Germline V gives CDR1 MNHEY, CDR2 SVGEGT. V was clipped by 7 bases and J by 0 bases, with 6 bases between them. The CDR3 is CASNRYQETQYF. The CDR3, as DNA: TGTGCCAGCAACAGGTACCAAGAGACCCAGTACTTC.

Many counts were recorded for this clonotype. The CDR3 DNA reads TGTGCCAGCAGCGTCGACCCTCAAGGCGGGATCTCCTATAATTCACCCCTCCACTTT. The encoded protein is CASSVDPQGGISYNSPLHF. The chain joins TRBV9 to TRBJ1-6, with unresolved D. Germline-derived CDR1 and CDR2 are SGDLS and YYNGEE. V was clipped by 2 bases and J by 0 bases, with 18 bases between them. This CDR3 has 19 residues.

This clonotype occurred many times. The rearrangement joins TRBV3-1 to TRBJ2-1; weak D call: TRBD2 (6 bases). V was pared by 3 bases and J by 7 bases, with 16 bases between. Germline V gene sequence: CDR1 LGHDT, CDR2 YNNKEL (reference sequence). The CDR3 loop spans 15 amino acids. For the CDR3, the DNA is TGTGCCAGCAGCCACAGGGCGGGGTGGGGGAATGAGCAGTTCTTC. Its protein is CASSHRAGWGNEQFF.

This rearrangement joins TRBV2 to TRBJ2-3, with D hard to call. In germline, CDR1 is SNHLY, CDR2 FYNNEI. CDR3 size: 14 residues. Trimming shortened V by 3 bases and J by 2 bases, and 9 bases separated the two germline ends. CDR3 in DNA: TGTGCCAGCAGTGAGGGCGGTAACACAGATACGCAGTATTTT. Translated, it gives CASSEGGNTDTQYF.

The table lists this clonotype with many counts. The chain carries TRBV12-3 or TRBV12-4 and TRBJ2-5; 7 bases fit TRBD2. With 8 bases clipped from V and 1 base from J, the junction kept 7 bases outside the gene matches. This CDR3 has 14 residues. DNA of the CDR3: TGTGCCAGCGTCTCGCGGGAGTTCCAAGAGACCCAGTACTTC. Its protein product is CASVSREFQETQYF.

The CDR3 loop is CASSSPFGRGGRDTQYF. As DNA, the CDR3 is TGTGCCAGCAGCTCCCCCTTCGGGCGGGGGGGCCGAGATACGCAGTATTTT. The J gene is TRBJ2-3, the V gene TRBV7-8, with 9 bases lining up with TRBD2. CDR3 length: 17 residues. The trim removed 4 bases at V and 5 bases at J, leaving 13 bases unmatched. The V gene's germline CDR1 is SGHVS and CDR2 FQNEAQ.

This clonotype was detected ten times or more. This chain links TRBV24-1 with TRBJ2-5, with 7 bases aligning to TRBD2. The CDR3 spans 15 residues. V gave up 3 bases and J gave up 1 base; unmatched junction bases: 4. Per germline, CDR1 KGHDR and CDR2 SFDVKD. Here the CDR3 DNA reads TGTGCCACCAGTGATCCCGGGACTATCCAAGAGACCCAGTACTTC. This translates into CATSDPGTIQETQYF.

This clonotype was observed many times. J is TRBJ2-4 and V is TRBV20-1; D gene unclear. Deletions cut 3 bases from V and 4 bases from J, with 10 bases between. CDR3 length equals 13 residues. CDR1 and CDR2 from the germline V gene are DFQATT and SNEGSKA (reference sequence). The CDR3 DNA is TGCAGTGCTAGTTTATTTAGAAAAAACATTCAGTACTTC. Translation: CSASLFRKNIQYF.

The V call is TRBV3-1, the J call TRBJ2-6; no definite D call. This CDR3 is 15 amino acids long. V shed 3 bases and J shed 0 bases, with 6 bases lying between them. The germline V gene encodes CDR1 LGHDT and CDR2 YNNKEL (reference sequence). The CDR3 reads CASSHGSSGANVLTF. The CDR3 DNA sequence: TGTGCCAGCAGCCATGGTAGCTCTGGGGCCAACGTCCTGACTTTC.

This sequence joins TRBV6-5 and TRBJ1-6, with D hard to call. This CDR3 spans 17 amino acids. The ends were cut back, 2 bases at V and 0 bases at J, with 11 bases in the middle. Germline V gene sequence: CDR1 MNHEY, CDR2 SVGAGI. CDR3 nucleotides: TGTGCCAGCAGTTACCGAATCCAAAGCTCCTATAATTCACCCCTCCACTTT. Its translation is CASSYRIQSSYNSPLHF.

This clonotype was counted ten times or more. The rearrangement links TRBV5-5 to TRBJ2-7; tentatively, D is TRBD1 (5 bases). V shed 3 bases and J shed 2 bases, with 12 bases lying between them. Germline assignment: CDR1 SGHKS and CDR2 YYEKEE (reference sequence). The CDR3 length is 14 residues. The CDR3 here is CASSSDTLTYEQYV. DNA for the CDR3: TGTGCCAGCAGCTCGGACACCCTCACCTACGAGCAGTACGTC.

There are a few counts of this clonotype. The chain's CDR3 is CASRNRALSNQPQHF. The CDR3 bases are TGTGCCAGCAGGAACAGGGCCCTTAGCAATCAGCCCCAGCATTTT. V and J are TRBV27 and TRBJ1-5; D is possibly TRBD1 (6 bases). The CDR3 totals 15 residues. The V gene lost 6 bases and the J gene lost 0 bases, with 12 bases spanning the gap. CDR1 and CDR2 (germline): MNHEY, SMNVEV (reference sequence).

This clonotype was counted many times. This chain uses TRBV20-1 with TRBJ2-7, with 7 bases aligning to TRBD1. With V trimmed by 2 bases and J by 0 bases, 10 bases remained unmatched. The CDR3 spans 16 residues. Germline V gives CDR1 DFQATT, CDR2 SNEGSKA (reference sequence). CDR3 in amino acids: CSARSIRQGSSYEQYV. Here the CDR3 DNA reads TGCAGTGCTAGATCTATAAGACAGGGAAGCTCCTACGAGCAGTACGTC.

This clonotype was observed a handful of times. The V call is TRBV7-3, the J call TRBJ1-6; D is possibly TRBD1 (5 bases). The germline gives CDR1 SGHTA, CDR2 FQGTGA. Trimming removed 0 bases from V and 9 bases from J, with 9 bases in between. The CDR3 is 14 residues long. In DNA form, the CDR3 reads TGTGCCAGCAGCTTAACTGGGACGGGTTCACCCCTCCACTTT. It codes for CASSLTGTGSPLHF.

This clonotype was seen at least ten times. The rearrangement uses TRBV12-3 or TRBV12-4 and TRBJ1-3; D remains unclear. This CDR3 is built from 16 residues. The V and J ends lost 2 bases and 0 bases respectively, with 11 bases between them. The CDR3 sequence: CASSLMQANSGNTIYF. Here the CDR3 DNA reads TGTGCCAGCAGTTTAATGCAGGCGAACTCTGGAAACACCATATATTTT.

A few counts support this clonotype. This chain joins TRBV6-2 or TRBV6-3 and TRBJ1-2; a possible D gene is TRBD1 (6 bases). V lost 6 bases, J lost 7 bases, and 12 bases lay in between. This CDR3 spans 12 amino acids. CDR1 and CDR2 (germline): MNHEY, SVGEGT. The CDR3 DNA reads TGTGCCAGCAGCAGGGGCGCAAGTGGCTACACCTTC. Translation gives CASSRGASGYTF.

In this sample, this clonotype turned up many times. The V gene is TRBV12-3 or TRBV12-4, the J gene TRBJ1-4; D not resolved. V was trimmed by 4 bases and J by 7 bases, leaving 7 bases between them. The CDR3 is 12 residues long. CDR3 coding DNA: TGTGCCAGCAGTTCCTCTGGTGAAAAACTGTTTTTT. Residues: CASSSSGEKLFF.

This clonotype was detected ten times or more. This chain joins TRBV28 and TRBJ2-5; D call uncertain. Germline V CDR1 and CDR2: MDHEN, SYDVKM. Trimming left V 1 base short and J 5 bases short, with 11 bases between. This CDR3 is built from 14 residues. The CDR3 DNA reads TGTGCCAGCAGTTTATTAGGGTTGGTGGAGACCCAGTACTTC. Its protein product is CASSLLGLVETQYF.

This clonotype was detected only a few times. The chain has TRBV4-2 and TRBJ1-5; D might be TRBD1 (5 bases). The germline V gene encodes CDR1 LGHNA and CDR2 YNFKEQ. The CDR3 is 15 residues long. With 4 bases removed from V and 5 bases from J, the gap between germline ends came to 15 bases. The CDR3 bases are TGTGCCAGCAGCCCCCTGGACCAAGGGGATCAGCCCCAGCATTTT. Its protein is CASSPLDQGDQPQHF.

This clonotype was picked up a small number of times. The chain is built from TRBV3-1 and TRBJ2-1; D uncertain. The CDR3 is 16 residues long. Deletions cut 4 bases from V and 1 base from J, with 14 bases between. Germline assignment: CDR1 LGHDT and CDR2 YNNKEL (reference sequence). The chain's CDR3 is CASSRPSDSSYNEQFF. In nucleotides, the CDR3 is TGTGCCAGCAGCCGTCCTTCCGATTCGTCCTACAATGAGCAGTTCTTC.

The table lists this clonotype with many counts. This chain links TRBV20-1 with TRBJ2-7; D might be TRBD2 (6 bases). The CDR3 runs to 15 residues. CDR1 is DFQATT, CDR2 SNEGSKA, per germline (reference sequence). V shed 3 bases and J shed 0 bases, with 15 bases lying between them. The CDR3 DNA reads as TGCAGTGCTAGCCAATCGGAGCGGGTCTCCTACGAGCAGTACTTC. This translates into CSASQSERVSYEQYF.

This chain links TRBV20-1 with TRBJ1-1, with D unclear. Trimming pared 2 bases from V and 5 bases from J, leaving 15 bases between. Looked up from germline, CDR1 is DFQATT and CDR2 is SNEGSKA (reference sequence). The CDR3 has 14 amino acids. This CDR3 is CSARRTLGGTEAFF. CDR3 DNA sequence: TGCAGTGCTAGACGGACGCTCGGAGGGACTGAAGCTTTCTTT.

Only a few counts were recorded for this clonotype. The rearrangement joins TRBV2 to TRBJ1-1; D uncertain. Germline assignment: CDR1 SNHLY and CDR2 FYNNEI. Trimming removed 8 bases from V and 5 bases from J, with 12 bases in between. This CDR3 has 12 residues. The CDR3 bases are TGTGCCAGCCTCCCCTACTCGACTGAAGCTTTCTTT. Translation gives CASLPYSTEAFF.